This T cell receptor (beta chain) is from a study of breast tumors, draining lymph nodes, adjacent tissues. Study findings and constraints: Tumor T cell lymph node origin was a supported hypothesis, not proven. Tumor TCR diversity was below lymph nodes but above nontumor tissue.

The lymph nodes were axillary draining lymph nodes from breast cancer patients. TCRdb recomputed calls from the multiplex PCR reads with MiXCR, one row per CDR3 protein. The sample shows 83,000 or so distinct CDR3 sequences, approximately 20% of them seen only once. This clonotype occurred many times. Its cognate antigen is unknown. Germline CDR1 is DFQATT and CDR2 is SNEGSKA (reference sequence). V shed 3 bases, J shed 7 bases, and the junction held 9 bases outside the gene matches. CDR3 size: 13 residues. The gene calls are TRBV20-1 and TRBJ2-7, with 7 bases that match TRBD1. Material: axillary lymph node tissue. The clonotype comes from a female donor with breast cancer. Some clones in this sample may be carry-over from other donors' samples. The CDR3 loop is CSASRGGAGEQYF. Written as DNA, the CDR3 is TGCAGTGCTAGCCGAGGGGGCGCTGGGGAGCAGTACTTC.